The present entry profiles one T cell receptor beta chain with its context. As yet, its antigen is unknown. The sample originates from a study of cytotoxic CD8 clonotypes in ibrutinib-treated CLL. Germline CDR1 SGHAT, CDR2 FQNNGV. Trimming took off 11 bases at V and 9 bases at J, with 23 bases between the two ends. This CDR3 comprises 14 residues. Study-level points and caveats: Whereas clonality rose at ibrutinib response, it declined toward baseline at progression. Baseline clonality was higher than in age-matched healthy donors and moved in step with circulating CD8+ T-cell counts.

Researchers set a sequencing depth target of 1 in 200,000 to 1 in 1 million T cells. TCRdb's copy holds only in-frame clones and misses some; the assay was immunoSEQ multiplex PCR. This table holds about 84,000 clones, about 82% found once. PBMCs were cryopreserved, and roughly 2 micrograms of genomic DNA from them went into TCR beta libraries. The TCR originated in a human donor with chronic lymphocytic leukemia. Here the sequenced sample was PBMCs, taken before ibrutinib treatment. This sequence joins TRBV11-2 and TRBJ2-1, with a tentative D call TRBD2 (7 bases). CDR3 in DNA: TGTGCCTCGGGGGGCCCCCTGGTTTCGAGTGAGCAGTTCTTC. Translated: CASGGPLVSSEQFF. Full variable domain (remainder filled in from reference TRBV11-2 and TRBJ2-1): EAGVAQSPRYKIIEKRQSVAFWCNPISGHATLYWYQQILGQGPKLLIQFQNNGVVDDSQLPKDRFSAERLKGVDSTLKIQPAKLEDSAVYLCASGGPLVSSEQFFGPGTRLTVL.